What follows are 23 T cell receptor beta chains derived from one specimen sequenced in a study of cytomegalovirus exposure and HLA in healthy donors. The PCR contained 60 Vbeta and 13 Jbeta primers. Method: immunoSEQ multiplex PCR; TCRdb's copy keeps in-frame clones and lacks some. The sample lists 130,000 or so clones; approximately 85% were seen once. Material: PBMCs. Receptors were obtained from a woman aged 25 to 39 in good health and CMV-seropositive.

Written as DNA, the CDR3 is TGTGCCAGCAGTCCCACCCCTCAGGGGGCTGGCTACACCTTC. It is translated as CASSPTPQGAGYTF. The V gene is TRBV6-4, the J gene TRBJ1-2; TRBD1 agrees at 8 bases. CDR3 length: 14 residues. Germline CDR1 MRHNA, CDR2 SNTAGT. The V segment lost 5 bases and the J segment 7 bases; nucleotides outside the gene matches: 9.

This sequence joins TRBV12-5 and TRBJ1-2; D might be TRBD1 (5 bases). V lost 3 bases and J 0 bases, leaving 14 bases between the germline ends. There are 16 residues in the CDR3. The germline CDR1 and CDR2 sequences are LGHNT and FRNRAP. CDR3 nucleotides: TGTGCTAGTGGTTTAGGGGAGGGAGGTCCTAACTATGGCTACACCTTC. Translated: CASGLGEGGPNYGYTF.

This clone has just one count. This sample also contains other DNA sequences that code for the same CDR3. The chain carries TRBV20-1 and TRBJ2-5; D gene uncertain. Trimming stripped 2 bases from V and 4 bases from J, with 5 bases between. Germline lookup yields CDR1 DFQATT and CDR2 SNEGSKA (reference sequence). The CDR3 runs 11 residues. CDR3 coding DNA: TGCAGTGCTAGACCCCTAGAGACCCAGTACTTC. Translated, it gives CSARPLETQYF.

V gene TRBV7-6 combines with J gene TRBJ2-3, with D possibly matching TRBD1 (7 bases). Germline CDR1 is SGHVS and CDR2 is FNYEAQ. The CDR3 is 16 amino acids. V was clipped by 5 bases and J by 0 bases, with 15 bases between them. The CDR3 sequence is CASSPVPGGSTDTQYF. In nucleotides, the CDR3 is TGTGCCAGCAGCCCTGTCCCAGGGGGGAGCACAGATACGCAGTATTTT.

The rearrangement joins TRBV27 to TRBJ2-2, with a tentative D call TRBD2 (6 bases). V shed 2 bases and J shed 9 bases, with 10 bases lying between them. The CDR3 contains 13 residues. The germline gives CDR1 MNHEY, CDR2 SMNVEV (reference sequence). CDR3 sequence: CASSLNRERELFF. CDR3 nucleotide sequence: TGTGCCAGCAGTTTAAACCGGGAGAGGGAGCTGTTTTTT.

V and J are TRBV28 and TRBJ1-2; 8 bases fit TRBD1. The CDR3 spans 13 residues. Germline V lookup: CDR1 MDHEN, CDR2 SYDVKM. With 10 bases clipped from V and 8 bases from J, the junction kept 12 bases outside the gene matches. This CDR3 reads CATGTGAPRGYTF. The CDR3 region has the DNA TGTGCCACCGGGACAGGCGCTCCTAGGGGCTACACCTTC.

The chain joins TRBV6-1 to TRBJ2-3; no clear D. V was shortened by 6 bases and J by 2 bases, with 6 bases between the two germline ends. This CDR3 region has 12 residues. Per the germline V gene, CDR1 is MNHNS and CDR2 is SASEGT. CDR3 amino acids: CASSAITDTQYF. The CDR3 nucleotides are TGTGCCAGCAGCGCTATCACAGATACGCAGTATTTT.

The chain is built from TRBV18 and TRBJ1-6; the D gene is possibly TRBD1 (6 bases). The CDR3 is 14 residues long. CDR1 KGHSH and CDR2 LQKENI come from the germline V gene. V was pared by 3 bases and J by 8 bases, with 11 bases between. The CDR3 protein is CASSPTQGDSPLHF. Written as DNA, the CDR3 is TGTGCCAGCTCACCTACACAGGGTGATTCACCCCTCCACTTT.

This clone was found a few times. V usage is TRBV12-5 and J usage is TRBJ2-4, with 8 positions matching TRBD2. Trimming cost V 3 bases and J 3 bases; bases outside gene matches: 4. Germline CDR1 LGHNT, CDR2 FRNRAP. There are 15 residues in the CDR3. The CDR3 reads CASGLVGGDKNIQYF. CDR3 bases: TGTGCTAGTGGTTTAGTCGGGGGGGACAAAAACATTCAGTACTTC.

This clone was counted a single time. The V gene is TRBV6-6, the J gene TRBJ1-5, with D maybe TRBD1 (5 bases). The CDR3 loop spans 14 amino acids. The V end was cut by 5 bases, the J end by 5 bases, with 13 bases between. CDR1 is MNHNY, CDR2 SVGAGI, per germline (reference sequence). In nucleotides, the CDR3 is TGTGCCAGCAGTAAACTTCAGGGATATCAGCCCCAGCATTTT. Protein sequence: CASSKLQGYQPQHF.

There are a few counts of this clone. The V gene is TRBV2, the J gene TRBJ2-1, with 7 bases identical to TRBD2. Losses at the gene ends were 6 bases for V and 7 bases for J; bases not matched to a gene: 6. This CDR3 region has 13 residues. Germline lookup yields CDR1 SNHLY and CDR2 FYNNEI. The CDR3 sequence is CASRRFGGNEQFF. The CDR3 DNA reads TGTGCCAGCAGGCGGTTCGGGGGGAATGAGCAGTTCTTC.

The chain recombines TRBV7-2 with TRBJ2-5; the D gene is possibly TRBD2 (6 bases). The CDR3 runs to 13 residues. Trimming took 0 bases from V and 9 from J, leaving 11 bases between them. Germline CDR1 and CDR2: SGHTA and FQGNSA. The CDR3 spells CASSLARREAQYF. The CDR3 DNA is TGTGCCAGCAGCTTAGCGAGGAGGGAGGCCCAGTACTTC.

This chain uses TRBV28 with TRBJ2-7; 9 bases are shared with TRBD1. Germline CDR1 reads MDHEN; CDR2 reads SYDVKM. J lost 1 base, V lost 6 bases, and 16 bases had no gene match. The CDR3 has 18 residues. The CDR3 protein is CASRDIPGQGEGSYEQYF. The CDR3 DNA follows: TGTGCCAGCAGGGACATCCCGGGACAGGGTGAAGGGTCCTACGAGCAGTACTTC. Drawing the rest from reference TRBV28 and TRBJ2-7, the complete variable domain is DVKVTQSSRYLVKRTGEKVFLECVQDMDHENMFWYRQDPGLGLRLIYFSYDVKMKEKGDIPEGYSVSREKKERFSLILESASTNQTSMYLCASRDIPGQGEGSYEQYFGPGTRLTVT.

The V call is TRBV27, the J call TRBJ1-2; 8 bases match TRBD1. CDR3 length: 13 amino acids. Trimming cost V 6 bases and J 8 bases; bases outside gene matches: 8. The germline CDR1 and CDR2 sequences are MNHEY and SMNVEV (reference sequence). The CDR3 DNA reads as TGTGCCAGCAGGGCTCAGGGGGCGCTGGGCTACACCTTC. This codes for CASRAQGALGYTF.

The V and J genes are TRBV19 and TRBJ1-5; 7 bases are a match to TRBD1. V lost 9 bases, J lost 6 bases, and 8 bases stayed unmatched. CDR1 and CDR2 from the germline V gene are LNHDA and SQIVND (reference sequence). This CDR3 is 13 amino acids long. CDR3 sequence (DNA): TGTGCCAGCGCGGGAGGGGGCGGTCAGCCCCAGCATTTT. Residues: CASAGGGGQPQHF.

The chain has TRBV18 and TRBJ2-1, with D hard to call. The V and J ends lost 0 bases and 2 bases respectively, with 11 bases between them. Germline CDR1 is KGHSH and CDR2 is LQKENI. The CDR3 covers 16 residues. The CDR3 is CASSPPYPPPYNEQFF. CDR3 bases: TGTGCCAGCTCACCACCGTATCCCCCTCCCTACAATGAGCAGTTCTTC.

The chain is built from TRBV19 and TRBJ1-1; possible D gene TRBD1, 5 bases. CDR1 and CDR2 from the germline V gene are LNHDA and SQIVND (reference sequence). Trimming cost V 2 bases and J 6 bases, with 13 bases left between them. The CDR3 contains 14 residues. CDR3 residues: CASSIKGPNSEAFF. The CDR3 DNA follows: TGTGCCAGTAGTATAAAGGGGCCCAACTCTGAAGCTTTCTTT.

This sequence joins TRBV15 and TRBJ2-1; D call uncertain. Looked up from germline, CDR1 is LNHNV and CDR2 is YYDKDF (reference sequence). The V and J ends lost 1 base and 4 bases respectively, with 11 bases between them. The CDR3 consists of 15 residues. The CDR3 coding sequence is TGTGCCACCAGCAGAGGAGGCAACACTTACAATGAGCAGTTCTTC. This translates into CATSRGGNTYNEQFF.

The genes are TRBV5-1 and TRBJ2-7; TRBD1 aligns across 9 bases. The CDR3 spans 14 residues. V shed 3 bases and J 4 bases; nucleotides not matched to a gene: 5. Germline V gene data show CDR1 as SGHRS and CDR2 as YFSETQ. The CDR3 loop reads CASSSTGGVYEQYF. CDR3 bases: TGCGCCAGCAGCTCGACAGGGGGGGTATACGAGCAGTACTTC.

This clone was counted a few times. This chain joins TRBV15 and TRBJ1-5, with D possibly being TRBD1 (5 bases). The germline V gene has CDR1 LNHNV and CDR2 YYDKDF (reference sequence). The CDR3 is 15 amino acids. V gave up 0 bases and J gave up 3 bases, with 9 bases separating them. The CDR3 region has the DNA TGTGCCACCAGCAGAGATTTACAGGACAATCAGCCCCAGCATTTT. Residues: CATSRDLQDNQPQHF.

The rearrangement uses TRBV5-4 and TRBJ1-6; D is ambiguous. The germline gives CDR1 SGHNT, CDR2 YYREEE (reference sequence). This CDR3 has 15 amino acids. Trimming took 0 bases from V and 0 from J, leaving 4 bases between them. The CDR3 spells CASSLGSSYNSPLHF. CDR3 coding DNA: TGTGCCAGCAGCTTGGGCAGCTCCTATAATTCACCCCTCCACTTT.

A remark on this clone: At one boundary the junction diverges from the germline segment, which might be a read error. The rearrangement joins TRBV7-9 to TRBJ1-2; a possible D gene is TRBD1 (5 bases). The germline V gene has CDR1 SEHNR and CDR2 FQNEAQ (reference sequence). The CDR3 contains 13 residues. The CDR3 DNA is TGTTCCAGCAGCTTGCCAGGGAACTATGGCTACACCTTC. Translated: CSSSLPGNYGYTF.

This chain joins TRBV5-4 and TRBJ2-1; no firm D call. Germline CDR1 and CDR2: SGHNT and YYREEE (reference sequence). V lost 0 bases and J lost 6, with 13 bases in between. The CDR3 sequence is 15 residues long. The CDR3 bases are TGTGCCAGCAGCTTGGATCTAGACCCCACCAATGAGCAGTTCTTC. This sequence encodes CASSLDLDPTNEQFF.